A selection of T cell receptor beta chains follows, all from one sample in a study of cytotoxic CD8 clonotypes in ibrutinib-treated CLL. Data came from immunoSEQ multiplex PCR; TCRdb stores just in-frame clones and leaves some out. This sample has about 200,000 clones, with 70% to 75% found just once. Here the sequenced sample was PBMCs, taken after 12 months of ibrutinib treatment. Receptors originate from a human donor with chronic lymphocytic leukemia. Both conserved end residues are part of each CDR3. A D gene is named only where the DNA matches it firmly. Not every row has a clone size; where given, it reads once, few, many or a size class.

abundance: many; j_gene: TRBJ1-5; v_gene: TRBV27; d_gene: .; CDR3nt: TGTGCCAGCAGTCGATCTGTGTCTGGCTGGCAAACTCAGCCCCAGCATTTT; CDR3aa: CASSRSVSGWQTQPQHF
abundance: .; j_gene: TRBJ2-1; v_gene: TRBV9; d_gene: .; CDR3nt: TGTGCCAGCAGCGTAGAGGGGCGGAACTACAATGAGCAGTTCTTC; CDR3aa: CASSVEGRNYNEQFF
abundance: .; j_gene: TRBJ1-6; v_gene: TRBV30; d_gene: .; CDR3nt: TGTGCCTGGAGTGGGCCCCATAATTCACCCCTCCACTTT; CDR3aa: CAWSGPHNSPLHF
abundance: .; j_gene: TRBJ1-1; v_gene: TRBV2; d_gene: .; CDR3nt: TGTGCCAGCACCGGAATGACTGAAGCTTTCTTT; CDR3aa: CASTGMTEAFF
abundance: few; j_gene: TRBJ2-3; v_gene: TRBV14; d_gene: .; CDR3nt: TGTGCCAGCAGCCAAGGAGTCAATACGCAGTATTTT; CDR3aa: CASSQGVNTQYF
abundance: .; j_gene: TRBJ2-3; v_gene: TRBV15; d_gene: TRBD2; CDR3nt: TGTGCCACCAGCAGAGTTCCCGGTGCGGGGGGGCCAGATACGCAGTATTTT; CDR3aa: CATSRVPGAGGPDTQYF
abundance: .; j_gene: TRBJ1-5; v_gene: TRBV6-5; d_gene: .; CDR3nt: TGTGCCAGCAGGGATCCGGGGCAGCCCCAGCATTTT; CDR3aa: CASRDPGQPQHF
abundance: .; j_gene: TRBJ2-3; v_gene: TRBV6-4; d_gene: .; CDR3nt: TGTGCCAGCAGTAAGACAGCTAGCACAGATACGCAGTATTTT; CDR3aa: CASSKTASTDTQYF
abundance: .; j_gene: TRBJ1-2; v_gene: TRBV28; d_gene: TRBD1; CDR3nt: TGTGCCAGCAGATCAGGACAGGGAGCCTATGGCTACACCTTC; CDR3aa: CASRSGQGAYGYTF
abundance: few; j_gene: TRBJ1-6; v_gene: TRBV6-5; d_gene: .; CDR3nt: TGTGCCAGCAGTTACTCGATTAGGGCCGGGAATTCACCCCTCCACTTT; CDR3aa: CASSYSIRAGNSPLHF
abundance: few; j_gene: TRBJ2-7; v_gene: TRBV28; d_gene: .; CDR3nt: TGTGCCGGAGGAGACCGGGAGCAGTACTTC; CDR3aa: CAGGDREQYF
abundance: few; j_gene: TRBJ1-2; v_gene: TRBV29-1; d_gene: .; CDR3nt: TGCAGCGCCGGGGGAAGCTATGGCTACACCTTC; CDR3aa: CSAGGSYGYTF
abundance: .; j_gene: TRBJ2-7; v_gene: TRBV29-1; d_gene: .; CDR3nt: TGCAGCGTTGGCTCCTACGAGCAGTACTTC; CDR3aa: CSVGSYEQYF
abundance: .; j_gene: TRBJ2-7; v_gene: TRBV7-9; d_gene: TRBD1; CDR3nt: TGTGCCAGCAGCCAGGGACAGGGTGGAGGCGAGCAGTACTTC; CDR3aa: CASSQGQGGGEQYF
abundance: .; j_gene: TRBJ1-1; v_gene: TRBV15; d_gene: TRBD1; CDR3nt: TGTGCCACTAAACAGGGGGCGGTCACTGAAGCTTTCTTT; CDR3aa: CATKQGAVTEAFF
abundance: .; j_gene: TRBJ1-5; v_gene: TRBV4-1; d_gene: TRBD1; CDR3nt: TGCGCCAGCAGCGGGGGACAGGGGGCTGGCAATCAGCCCCAGCATTTT; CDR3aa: CASSGGQGAGNQPQHF
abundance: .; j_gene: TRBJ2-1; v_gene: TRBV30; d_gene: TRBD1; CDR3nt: TGTGCCTGGAGTGAGGGACAGGGGATCAATGAGCAGTTCTTC; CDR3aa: CAWSEGQGINEQFF
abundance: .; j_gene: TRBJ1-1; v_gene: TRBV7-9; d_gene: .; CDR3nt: TGTGCCAGCAGCCCGACGTTGAACACTGAAGCTTTCTTT; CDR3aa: CASSPTLNTEAFF
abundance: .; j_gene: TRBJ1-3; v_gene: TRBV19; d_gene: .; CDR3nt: TGTGCCAGTAGTATGGCCAGCTCTGGAAACACCATATATTTT; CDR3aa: CASSMASSGNTIYF
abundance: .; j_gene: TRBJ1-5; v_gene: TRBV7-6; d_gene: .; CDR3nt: TGTGCCAGCAGCCTGGACAGAGGGCAGCCCCAGCATTTT; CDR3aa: CASSLDRGQPQHF
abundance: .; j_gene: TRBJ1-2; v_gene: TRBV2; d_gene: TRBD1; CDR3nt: TGTGCCAGCAGGGACACAGGGGGCATTGGCTACACCTTC; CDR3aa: CASRDTGGIGYTF
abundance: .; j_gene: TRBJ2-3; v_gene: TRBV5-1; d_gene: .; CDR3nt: TGCGCCAGCAGCTTGGAGGGAGGAACAGATACGCAGTATTTT; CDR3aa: CASSLEGGTDTQYF
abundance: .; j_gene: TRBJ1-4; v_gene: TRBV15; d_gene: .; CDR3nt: TGTGCCACCAGCAGAGACAGGGAGGCTGAAAAACTGTTTTTT; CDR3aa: CATSRDREAEKLFF
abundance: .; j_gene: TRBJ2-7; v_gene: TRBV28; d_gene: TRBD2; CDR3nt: TGTGCCAGCAGTTTATACGGCGGGAGCCACGAGCAGTACTTC; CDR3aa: CASSLYGGSHEQYF
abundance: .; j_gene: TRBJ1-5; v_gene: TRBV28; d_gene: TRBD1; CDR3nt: TGTGCCACCGCCGGGACAGGAGCCTATCAGCCCCAGCATTTT; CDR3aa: CATAGTGAYQPQHF
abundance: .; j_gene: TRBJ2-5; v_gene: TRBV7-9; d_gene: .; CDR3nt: TGTGCCAGCAGCTTACCAGCGGAAGAGACCCAGTACTTC; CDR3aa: CASSLPAEETQYF
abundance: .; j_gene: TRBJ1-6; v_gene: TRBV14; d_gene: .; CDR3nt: TGTGCCAGCAGCCCCCAACAGGGAATTAATTCACCCCTCCACTTT; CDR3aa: CASSPQQGINSPLHF
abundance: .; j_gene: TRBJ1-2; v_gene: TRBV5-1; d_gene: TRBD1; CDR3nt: TGCGCCAGCAGTGGACAGGATAACTATGGCTACACCTTC; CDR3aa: CASSGQDNYGYTF
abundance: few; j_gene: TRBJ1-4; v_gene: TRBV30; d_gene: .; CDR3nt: TGTGCCGGGACCCGGCATCCCGCTTATGGGGAAAAACTGTTTTTT; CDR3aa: CAGTRHPAYGEKLFF
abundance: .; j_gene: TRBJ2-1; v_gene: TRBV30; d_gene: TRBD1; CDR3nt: TGTGCCTGGAGCCTAGGGGGGACAGGGGACAATGAGCAGTTCTTC; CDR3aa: CAWSLGGTGDNEQFF
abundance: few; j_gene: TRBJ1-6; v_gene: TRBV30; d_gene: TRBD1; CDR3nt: TGTGCCTGGAGTCGTTTAACAGGGGGCAACGATTCACCCCTCCACTTT; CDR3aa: CAWSRLTGGNDSPLHF
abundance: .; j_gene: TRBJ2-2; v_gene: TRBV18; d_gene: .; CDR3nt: TGTGCCAGCTCACCACAAGGACCGTTCGCGAACACCGGGGAGCTGTTTTTT; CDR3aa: CASSPQGPFANTGELFF
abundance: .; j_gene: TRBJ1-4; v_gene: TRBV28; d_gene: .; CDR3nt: TGTGCCAGCAGCTATCCGGACTTTGCAACTAATGAAAAACTGTTTTTT; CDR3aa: CASSYPDFATNEKLFF
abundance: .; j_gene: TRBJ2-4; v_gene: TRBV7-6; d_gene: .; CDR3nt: TGTGCCAGCAGCTCACGTAGGGATGCCAAAAACATTCAGTACTTC; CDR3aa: CASSSRRDAKNIQYF